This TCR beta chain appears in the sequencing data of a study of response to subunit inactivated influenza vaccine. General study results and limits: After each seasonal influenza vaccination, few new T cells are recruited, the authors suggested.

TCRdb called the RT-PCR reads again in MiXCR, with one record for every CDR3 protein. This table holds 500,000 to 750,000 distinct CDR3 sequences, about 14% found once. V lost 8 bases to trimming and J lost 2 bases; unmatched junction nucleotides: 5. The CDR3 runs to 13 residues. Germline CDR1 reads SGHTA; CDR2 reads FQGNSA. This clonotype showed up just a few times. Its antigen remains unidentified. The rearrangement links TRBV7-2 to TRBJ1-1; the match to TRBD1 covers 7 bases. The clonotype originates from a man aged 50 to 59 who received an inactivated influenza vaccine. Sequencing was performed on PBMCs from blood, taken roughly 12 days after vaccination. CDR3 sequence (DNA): TGTGCCAGCCTAAGGGACAGAAACACTGAAGCTTTCTTT. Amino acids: CASLRDRNTEAFF.